This T cell receptor (beta chain) is from a study of radiation and T cells in renal cell carcinoma (dated by TCRdb to 2020 to 2022). The study in broad terms: A total of around 50 samples underwent TCR beta sequencing, made up of roughly 26 tumors and about 27 peripheral blood samples. The final blood draw took place at 4 weeks after radiation, the same time as nephrectomy. Across all 55 or so samples, approximately 4,000,000 unique CDR3 nucleotide sequences, encoding 2,658,974 unique CDR3 amino acid sequences, were identified. The full study reports these points: Because pretreatment tumor biopsies were not available, the baseline intratumoral presence of clonotypes could not be determined. Effects of radiation dose or scheduling on the TCR repertoire could not be addressed with the single-armed trial design. In blood, the top tumor clonotypes increased from baseline to 2 weeks after radiation and then shrank by 4 weeks, which suggests a temporary expansion of tumor-resident clones. Dynamics of the blood repertoire were not tracked past 4 weeks after treatment.

Read against the paper, the sample's time point label means: blood 4 weeks post-SBRT, at nephrectomy. The treatment or condition label, as the study defines it: 15 Gy SBRT to primary tumor, nephrectomy 4 weeks later. The samples were obtained from a clinical trial, where primary renal cell carcinomas were treated with 15 Gy stereotactic body radiation therapy and then removed by nephrectomy 4 weeks afterward. Serial peripheral blood from radiation-treated patients was sampled at baseline, 2 weeks and 4 weeks after SBRT to track tumor-enriched clonotypes. Every patient had renal cell carcinoma of clear cell pathology. The QIAamp DNA Blood Mini Kit (Qiagen) was used to prepare genomic DNA for TCR sequencing. Only samples passing all quality control checks were included in the analyses. Including cysteine and phenylalanine, the CDR3 has 16 amino acids. Solely the CDR3 DNA is kept, with 48 bases framed from the first base. Trimming removed 0 bases from V and 0 bases from J, leaving 9 bases between the germline ends. The germline V gene (reference sequence) yields SGHNT for CDR1 and YYREEE for CDR2.

As to this clone: Its cognate antigen has yet to be identified. No qualities accompany the bases; no much larger clone lies one base away.

Following the manufacturer's recommendations, the immunoSEQ kit was used to generate TCR beta libraries from genomic DNA. For library preparation, a first multiplex PCR was performed with proprietary primers, followed by a second PCR in which unique barcodes were added, and bead cleanups were performed after each round. Each sample batch included a kit-provided positive control reaction and a negative control reaction. The final libraries were assessed on an Agilent 4200 TapeStation D1000 ScreenTape, pooled by volume, and quantified by qPCR. An Illumina NextSeq500 fitted with a MidOutput 150-cycle cartridge performed the sequencing, running 156 Read1 cycles and 15 Index1 cycles with the kit's custom primers. The pooled library was loaded at roughly 0.92 pM with an approximately 18% PhiX control spike-in. Per the original workflow: Vendor-processed data were analyzed in R, with a clonotype defined as all T cells sharing the same CDR3 nucleotide sequence. In the clone abundance analyses, frequencies were normalized to the 10,000 most abundant clones in each sample. Public T cell clones, which averaged fewer than five per sample, were excluded before analysis. A difference in abundance of at least 32-fold between compartments was used to define tumor-enriched and baseline blood-enriched clonotypes. Clonotypes expanded or contracted between blood time points were identified with a beta-binomial differential abundance model. The Baroni-Urbani and Buser coefficient was used to measure tumor-blood repertoire similarity, and groups were compared with two-tailed Wilcoxon tests in R. TCRdb holds this immuneACCESS table with in-frame rearrangements only. Some clones are missing; in checked studies, unresolved V genes explain under half, and the rest has no known cause. V and J calls and clone size are given by that table; D and trimming were obtained from the DNA. The sample data list approximately 83,000 clones, and 85% of these were observed just once. The ten largest account for roughly 8.8% of the sample.

Specimen: blood, collected from a patient whose treatment included radiotherapy and nephrectomy. The V and J segments used are TRBV5-4 and TRBJ2-2; the D gene is possibly TRBD1 or TRBD2, each agreeing over 5 bases. This clonotype originated in a man aged 45-65 years with renal cell carcinoma. CDR3 region: CASSLVQGANTGELFF. The DNA sequence follows: TGTGCCAGCAGCTTGGTTCAGGGAGCGAACACCGGGGAGCTGTTTTTT.